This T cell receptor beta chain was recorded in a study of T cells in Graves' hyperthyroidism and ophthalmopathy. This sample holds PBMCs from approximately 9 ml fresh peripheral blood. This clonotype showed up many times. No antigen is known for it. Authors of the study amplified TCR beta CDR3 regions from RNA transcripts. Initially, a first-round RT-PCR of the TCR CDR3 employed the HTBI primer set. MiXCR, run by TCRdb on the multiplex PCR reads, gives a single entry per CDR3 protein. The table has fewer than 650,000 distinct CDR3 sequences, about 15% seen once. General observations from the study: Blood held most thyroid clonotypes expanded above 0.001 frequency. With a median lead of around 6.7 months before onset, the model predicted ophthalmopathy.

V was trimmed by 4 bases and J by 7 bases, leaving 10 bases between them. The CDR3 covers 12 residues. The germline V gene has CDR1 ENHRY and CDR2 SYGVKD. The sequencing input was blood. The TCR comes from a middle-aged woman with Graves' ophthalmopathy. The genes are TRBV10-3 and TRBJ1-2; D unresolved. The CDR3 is CAISGPGGGYTF. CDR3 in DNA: TGTGCCATCAGTGGACCTGGCGGTGGCTACACCTTC.